These 31 T cell receptor beta chains originate from one sample sequenced in a study of shared clonotypes between healthy human individuals (TCRdb year 2020). Library prep was done by the immunoSEQ multiplex PCR assay. The clones in this table, taken by TCRdb from immuneACCESS, are in-frame only. Not every clone is retained; where verified, under half of the shortfall comes from an unresolved V gene, and the cause of the rest is unknown. The sample table contains 550,000 to 850,000 clones; only one count was recorded for around 67% of them. The ten largest clones capture about 1.8% of the sample. Material: memory CD4+ T cells sorted from blood. The cell subset or site label on this specimen signifies: CD45RA-negative fraction. All receptors come from a woman in her twenties or thirties in good health.

This clone was observed a few times. This chain uses TRBV2 with TRBJ2-2; D ambiguous. The germline V gene encodes CDR1 SNHLY and CDR2 FYNNEI. The V end lost 4 bases, the J end lost 0 bases, and 15 bases lay between the germline ends. The CDR3 is 17 amino acids. In DNA form, the CDR3 reads TGTGCCAGCAGTGCTCTATCTGGCGACCCGAACACCGGGGAGCTGTTTTTT. This encodes CASSALSGDPNTGELFF.

This clone has a handful of counts. J is TRBJ2-7 and V is TRBV7-8; the match to TRBD2 covers 7 bases. J gave up 4 bases and V 3 bases, and 12 bases lay outside the gene matches. CDR3 length: 16 amino acids. Germline CDR1 and CDR2: SGHVS and FQNEAQ. The CDR3 DNA reads TGTGCCAGCAGCTTGGGGGTGGGAGGGAGTTTTTACGAGCAGTACTTC. Protein product: CASSLGVGGSFYEQYF. Supplemented by reference TRBV7-8 and TRBJ2-7, the full variable domain reads GAGVSQSPRYKVAKRGQDVALRCDPISGHVSLFWYQQALGQGPEFLTYFQNEAQLDKSGLPSDRFFAERPEGSVSTLKIQRTQQEDSAVYLCASSLGVGGSFYEQYFGPGTRLTVT.

This clone was found a few times. The chain is built from TRBV2 and TRBJ2-1; either TRBD1 or TRBD2 may supply D (5 bases each). Trimming removed 8 bases from V and 6 bases from J, with 14 bases in between. The V gene's germline CDR1 is SNHLY and CDR2 FYNNEI. The length of the CDR3 is 13 residues. CDR3 nucleotides: TGTGCCAGCGTGTCTATCGGGACCAATGAGCAGTTCTTC. Amino acid sequence: CASVSIGTNEQFF.

Ten or more counts support this clone. V and J are TRBV2 and TRBJ1-1; 7 nucleotides line up with TRBD1. The V gene end was trimmed by 5 bases and the J gene end by 8 bases; junction bases not matched to a gene: 8. Germline CDR1 SNHLY, CDR2 FYNNEI. This CDR3 is built from 13 residues. The CDR3 DNA reads as TGTGCCAGCAGTCGTGACAGGGATCTCGAAGCTTTCTTT. Translation: CASSRDRDLEAFF.

This clone was picked up one time. The rearrangement links TRBV27 to TRBJ1-1; unclear D gene. CDR3 length: 14 residues. Between the trimmed V and J ends, which lost 7 bases and 4 bases, there was a span of 16 bases. Germline V CDR1 and CDR2: MNHEY, SMNVEV (reference sequence). As DNA, the CDR3 is TGTGCCAGCATCGAAAGGGCGTGGGGCACTGAAGCTTTCTTT. Its protein is CASIERAWGTEAFF.

The J gene is TRBJ1-5, the V gene TRBV7-8; unclear D gene. The germline gives CDR1 SGHVS, CDR2 FQNEAQ. The CDR3 has 13 amino acids. V was clipped by 0 bases and J by 7 bases, with 7 bases between them. CDR3 region: CASSLAMGQPQHF. CDR3 coding DNA: TGTGCCAGCAGCTTAGCGATGGGGCAGCCCCAGCATTTT.

This clone was found once. The genes are TRBV6-6 and TRBJ2-4; D possibly corresponds to TRBD2 (5 bases). The CDR3 runs to 16 residues. Germline V CDR1 and CDR2: MNHNY, SVGAGI (reference sequence). The V gene lost 0 bases and the J gene lost 4 bases, with 13 bases spanning the gap. The CDR3 coding sequence is TGTGCCAGCAGTTACTCGCTAGCTGATGGAAAAAACATTCAGTACTTC. Protein: CASSYSLADGKNIQYF.

In its sample, this clone was seen once. The chain has TRBV27 and TRBJ2-3, with 11 bases identical to TRBD2. In germline, CDR1 is MNHEY, CDR2 SMNVEV (reference sequence). The CDR3 loop spans 14 amino acids. J lost 5 bases, V lost 5 bases, and 3 bases had no gene match. CDR3 in DNA: TGTGCCAGCAGTCCGGGACTAGCGGTAGATACGCAGTATTTT. Translated, it gives CASSPGLAVDTQYF.

The V call is TRBV2, the J call TRBJ1-1; 7 bases are shared with TRBD1. The CDR3 loop spans 12 amino acids. The germline V gene encodes CDR1 SNHLY and CDR2 FYNNEI. Trimming removed 4 bases from V and 8 bases from J; junction bases left unmatched: 4. CDR3 coding DNA: TGTGCCAGCAGTGGACAGGGTGGAGAAGCTTTCTTT. Protein product: CASSGQGGEAFF.

This chain links TRBV5-1 with TRBJ1-1, with 8 bases identical to TRBD1. Losses at the gene ends were 0 bases for V and 2 bases for J; bases not matched to a gene: 6. This CDR3 region has 16 residues. CDR1 is SGHRS, CDR2 YFSETQ, per germline. CDR3: CASSLGTGTANTEAFF. The CDR3 DNA follows: TGCGCCAGCAGCTTGGGGACAGGGACAGCCAACACTGAAGCTTTCTTT.

The J gene is TRBJ1-1, the V gene TRBV6-1, with D possibly matching TRBD1 (6 bases). Trimming removed 8 bases at V and 5 bases at J, with 15 bases between. The V gene's germline CDR1 is MNHNS and CDR2 SASEGT. The CDR3 length is 13 residues. The CDR3 bases are TGTGCCAGCGCTCGGACAGTAGGGACTGAAGCTTTCTTT. This encodes CASARTVGTEAFF.

The chain is built from TRBV5-6 and TRBJ2-1, with 9 bases lining up with TRBD2. The germline gives CDR1 SGHDT, CDR2 YYEEEE. With V trimmed by 4 bases and J by 4 bases, 6 bases remained unmatched. The CDR3 totals 15 residues. This CDR3 reads CASSPRLADYNEQFF. The CDR3 nucleotides read TGTGCCAGCAGCCCAAGACTAGCGGATTACAATGAGCAGTTCTTC.

This chain uses TRBV2 with TRBJ1-5; no clear D. The CDR3 covers 14 residues. Between the trimmed V and J ends, which lost 1 base and 7 bases, there was a span of 11 bases. The germline CDR1 and CDR2 sequences are SNHLY and FYNNEI. The CDR3 sequence is CASSEGLEAQPQHF. Written as DNA, the CDR3 is TGTGCCAGCAGTGAAGGTTTGGAGGCCCAGCCCCAGCATTTT.

The chain has TRBV2 and TRBJ2-7, with D possibly being TRBD1 (6 bases). Trimming took 8 bases from V and 3 from J, leaving 14 bases between them. Germline values: CDR1 SNHLY, CDR2 FYNNEI. CDR3 length: 13 residues. The CDR3 nucleotides are TGTGCCAGCCTAAGACAGGCCTTCTACGAGCAGTACTTC. Translated: CASLRQAFYEQYF.

The chain has TRBV6-6 and TRBJ1-5; D is ambiguous. Trimming removed 5 bases at V and 7 bases at J, with 9 bases between. The CDR3 contains 12 residues. Germline V gene data show CDR1 as MNHNY and CDR2 as SVGAGI (reference sequence). CDR3 in amino acids: CASSPPGQPQHF. For the CDR3, the DNA is TGTGCCAGCAGTCCCCCCGGCCAGCCCCAGCATTTT.

Concerning this clone itself: This CDR3 is also generated by other DNA sequences in the sample. The chain is built from TRBV9 and TRBJ1-2; unclear D gene. The CDR3 runs 14 residues. V was pared by 0 bases and J by 2 bases, with 8 bases between. Germline values: CDR1 SGDLS, CDR2 YYNGEE. CDR3 protein: CASSVGTENYGYTF. CDR3 sequence (DNA): TGTGCCAGCAGCGTAGGGACGGAGAACTATGGCTACACCTTC. Combining the CDR3 with reference TRBV9 and TRBJ1-2 gives the whole variable domain DSGVTQTPKHLITATGQRVTLRCSPRSGDLSVYWYQQSLDQGLQFLIQYYNGEERAKGNILERFSAQQFPDLHSELNLSSLELGDSALYFCASSVGTENYGYTFGSGTRLTVV.

This clone was counted once. The V call is TRBV5-1, the J call TRBJ2-2; 13 bases fit TRBD2. The V gene's germline CDR1 is SGHRS and CDR2 YFSETQ. The trim removed 2 bases at V and 6 bases at J, leaving 1 base unmatched. The CDR3 has 15 residues. CDR3 nucleotides: TGCGCCAGCAGCTTTACTAGCGGGAGGGCCGGGGAGCTGTTTTTT. This gives the protein CASSFTSGRAGELFF.

This clone was counted a single time. J is TRBJ2-1 and V is TRBV11-3; 10 bases agree with TRBD2. V was clipped by 4 bases and J by 2 bases; unmatched bases: 5. Germline V lookup: CDR1 SGHNT, CDR2 YENEEA. This CDR3 spans 16 amino acids. In nucleotides, the CDR3 is TGTGCCAGCAGCTACTCCGGGACTAGCGCCTACAATGAGCAGTTCTTC. It specifies CASSYSGTSAYNEQFF.

This clone has just one count. The chain couples TRBV9 to TRBJ2-1; 8 bases map to TRBD2. This CDR3 has 14 amino acids. The germline V gene has CDR1 SGDLS and CDR2 YYNGEE. V was pared by 0 bases and J by 6 bases, with 2 bases of the junction left unmatched. CDR3 protein: CASSVATSVNEQFF. CDR3 DNA: TGTGCCAGCAGCGTAGCGACTAGCGTCAATGAGCAGTTCTTC.

The rearrangement joins TRBV28 to TRBJ2-3; 7 nucleotides agree with TRBD2. The CDR3 runs to 13 residues. The trim removed 11 bases at V and 6 bases at J, leaving 11 bases unmatched. Germline V CDR1 and CDR2: MDHEN, SYDVKM. This CDR3 is CAGRGTTGDTQYF. The CDR3 nucleotides read TGTGCCGGGAGGGGAACCACCGGCGATACGCAGTATTTT. Full variable domain (remainder filled in from reference TRBV28 and TRBJ2-3): DVKVTQSSRYLVKRTGEKVFLECVQDMDHENMFWYRQDPGLGLRLIYFSYDVKMKEKGDIPEGYSVSREKKERFSLILESASTNQTSMYLCAGRGTTGDTQYFGPGTRLTVL.

The genes are TRBV6-4 and TRBJ2-1; the D is unclear. Trimming removed 8 bases from V and 0 bases from J, with 14 bases in between. The CDR3 covers 15 residues. Germline V lookup: CDR1 MRHNA, CDR2 SNTAGT. The CDR3 nucleotides read TGTGCCAGCTCAAAGTCCCCGGGCTCCTACAATGAGCAGTTCTTC. This encodes CASSKSPGSYNEQFF.

The chain couples TRBV19 to TRBJ2-1, with 9 bases matching TRBD2. Germline V gene data show CDR1 as LNHDA and CDR2 as SQIVND (reference sequence). After removal of 4 bases from V and 2 bases from J, the junction contained 6 bases not matched to a gene. The CDR3 runs 16 residues. CDR3 sequence reads: CASSTWTSATYNEQFF. The CDR3 nucleotides are TGTGCCAGTAGTACGTGGACTAGCGCCACCTACAATGAGCAGTTCTTC.

This chain uses TRBV5-1 with TRBJ1-2, with D possibly TRBD1 on 5 matching bases. Germline V gene sequence: CDR1 SGHRS, CDR2 YFSETQ. V dropped 4 bases and J dropped 7 bases, with 17 bases sitting between them. The CDR3 totals 14 residues. The CDR3 nucleotides read TGCGCCAGCAGCCTACAGGACCCATCAATTGGCTACACCTTC. It specifies CASSLQDPSIGYTF.

The V call is TRBV28, the J call TRBJ2-5; D not certain. Per the germline V gene, CDR1 is MDHEN and CDR2 is SYDVKM. The CDR3 totals 15 residues. Trimming removed 8 bases at V and 2 bases at J, with 18 bases between. The chain's CDR3 is CASGISTLGQETQYF. For the CDR3, the DNA is TGTGCCAGCGGAATTAGCACCCTAGGTCAAGAGACCCAGTACTTC.

The chain joins TRBV7-2 to TRBJ1-2, with TRBD1 identical over 11 bases. With 4 bases clipped from V and 8 bases from J, the junction kept 6 bases outside the gene matches. The germline V gene has CDR1 SGHTA and CDR2 FQGNSA. This CDR3 comprises 14 residues. The CDR3 here is CASSSIGTGGGYTF. The CDR3 nucleotides read TGTGCCAGCAGCTCGATCGGGACAGGGGGAGGCTACACCTTC. The complete variable domain, with remaining parts taken from reference TRBV7-2 and TRBJ1-2, reads GAGVSQSPSNKVTEKGKDVELRCDPISGHTALYWYRQSLGQGLEFLIYFQGNSAPDKSGLPSDRFSAERTGGSVSTLTIQRTQQEDSAVYLCASSSIGTGGGYTFGSGTRLTVV.

The J gene is TRBJ2-5, the V gene TRBV28; D may be TRBD1 or TRBD2 (5 bases each). Germline assignment: CDR1 MDHEN and CDR2 SYDVKM. The CDR3 has 12 amino acids. V was clipped by 8 bases and J by 13 bases, with 20 bases between them. CDR3 coding DNA: TGTGCCAGCGGGGACCGCACGGGTGAGCGGTACTTC. Amino acid sequence: CASGDRTGERYF.

This chain joins TRBV10-3 and TRBJ2-2; D not certain. Germline V gives CDR1 ENHRY, CDR2 SYGVKD. The CDR3 is 13 residues long. V dropped 2 bases and J dropped 7 bases, with 8 bases sitting between them. The CDR3, as DNA: TGTGCCATCAGTGAGAGGGAAATCGGGGAGCTGTTTTTT. Translating it yields CAISEREIGELFF.

V is TRBV15 and J is TRBJ1-2; possible D gene TRBD1, 5 bases. CDR3 length: 15 amino acids. Trimming pared 3 bases from V and 6 bases from J, leaving 17 bases between. Germline loops: CDR1 LNHNV, CDR2 YYDKDF (reference sequence). The CDR3, as DNA: TGTGCCACCAGCAGGACCGGGGAAGGGGCTGATGGCTACACCTTC. Amino acids: CATSRTGEGADGYTF. The whole variable domain, remainder taken from reference TRBV15 and TRBJ1-2, is DAMVIQNPRYQVTQFGKPVTLSCSQTLNHNVMYWYQQKSSQAPKLLFHYYDKDFNNEADTPDNFQSRRPNTSFCFLDIRSPGLGDTAMYLCATSRTGEGADGYTFGSGTRLTVV.

The V call is TRBV6-5, the J call TRBJ1-5; possible D gene TRBD1, 5 bases. The CDR3 has 14 amino acids. Per the germline V gene, CDR1 is MNHEY and CDR2 is SVGAGI. Trimming cost V 2 bases and J 6 bases, with 11 bases left between them. CDR3 bases: TGTGCCAGCAGTTACGGGGACCGCTCTCAGCCCCAGCATTTT. It encodes CASSYGDRSQPQHF.

V is TRBV11-2 and J is TRBJ1-1, with no clear D. The CDR3 contains 14 residues. Trimming shortened V by 3 bases and J by 5 bases, and 13 bases separated the two germline ends. Looked up from germline, CDR1 is SGHAT and CDR2 is FQNNGV. CDR3 loop: CASSFNVPGTEAFF. The CDR3 DNA sequence: TGTGCCAGCAGCTTTAACGTCCCCGGGACTGAAGCTTTCTTT. Full variable domain (outside the CDR3, taken from reference TRBV11-2 and TRBJ1-1): EAGVAQSPRYKIIEKRQSVAFWCNPISGHATLYWYQQILGQGPKLLIQFQNNGVVDDSQLPKDRFSAERLKGVDSTLKIQPAKLEDSAVYLCASSFNVPGTEAFFGQGTRLTVV.

This clone was seen a few times. This chain joins TRBV11-2 and TRBJ2-2, with 7 bases identical to TRBD1. CDR3 length: 14 residues. Germline-derived CDR1 and CDR2 are SGHAT and FQNNGV. The V gene end was trimmed by 5 bases and the J gene end by 5 bases; junction bases not matched to a gene: 5. The CDR3 here is CASSPQTGTGELFF. The CDR3 DNA sequence: TGTGCCAGCAGCCCTCAGACAGGGACCGGGGAGCTGTTTTTT.